This TCR beta chain was recovered during a study of T cell repertoires in cytomegalovirus infection. Study-wide background: Selection of CMV epitopes for the study included recently identified HLA-C-restricted and well-studied HLA-B-restricted ones. Public TCR beta signatures provided an indication of both CMV infection and a matching HLA type. Notes on the study in general: HLA-C-restricted CMV-specific TCR beta clonotypes were dominant in the ex vivo response.

On this clonotype: Its target is not known.

TCRdb re-called the reads with MiXCR, one entry per CDR3 protein. This sample yields hundreds of thousands of distinct CDR3 sequences, of which roughly 30% are seen a single time; 11% to 15% belongs to the top ten. The CDR3 loop spans 17 amino acids. Germline V gene data show CDR1 as MNHGY and CDR2 as SAAAGT. This rearrangement joins TRBV6-8 to TRBJ2-6; 9 bases fit TRBD1. This clonotype was sampled from a human donor in good health (CMV status not recorded). Some clones in this sample may be carry-over from other donors' samples. Sequenced here: cultured CD8+ T cells from PBMCs, sampled from culture after CMV antigen stimulation. As DNA, the CDR3 is TGTGTCGGTTTCGGACAGGGGAGGGACTCTGGGGCCAACGTCCTGACTTTC. Its translation is CVGFGQGRDSGANVLTF.